The rows below give T cell receptor beta chains drawn from one sample of a study of regulatory T cells in long-lasting Graves disease. TCRdb used MiXCR to reprocess the multiplex PCR reads, holding one entry per CDR3 protein. This sample yields around 400,000 distinct CDR3 sequences, of which roughly a sixth are seen a single time; 22% belongs to the top ten. The sequencing here drew on peripheral blood mononuclear cells (PBMCs), taken at new diagnosis, from a patient treated with antithyroid drugs. The receptors were gathered from a female donor with Graves disease. The CDR3 runs from the conserved cysteine through the conserved F or W. D genes are given only for firm matches. Only part of the rows carry a size: once, few, many, or a class if the clone is expanded.

>TRBJ1-5|many|TRBV12-5|-
TGTGCTAGTGGCTCGTCGTGGCAGCCCCAGCATTTT
CASGSSWQPQHF
>TRBJ1-5|many|TRBV20-1|-
TGCAGTGCTAGAGATCTGCTGAGCAATCAGCCCCAGCATTTT
CSARDLLSNQPQHF
>TRBJ2-1|many|TRBV7-8|-
TGTGCCAGCAGCTTTCACCGGGACGACCACAATGAGCAGTTCTTC
CASSFHRDDHNEQFF
>TRBJ2-3|-|TRBV20-1|TRBD2
TGCAGTGCCGCCGGACTAGCGGGAGCGGATACGCAGTATTTT
CSAAGLAGADTQYF
>TRBJ1-1|many|TRBV12-3/TRBV12-4|-
TGTGCCAGCTCCGTAAAAATAGAGGCTTTCTTT
CASSVKIEAFF
>TRBJ1-1|many|TRBV27|TRBD1
TGTGCCAGCAGTCCCGAGACAGGGCGGAACACTGAAGCTTTCTTT
CASSPETGRNTEAFF
>TRBJ1-2|many|TRBV27|-
TGTGCCAGCAGGGGGAACGGGGGACCTTCTAACTATGGCTACACCTTC
CASRGNGGPSNYGYTF
>TRBJ2-7|many|TRBV18|-
TGTGCCAGCTCACCAGGAGAGCCCCAAGGCGAGCAGTACTTC
CASSPGEPQGEQYF
>TRBJ1-5|-|TRBV12-3/TRBV12-4|-
TGTGCCAGCAGTTTAGGCCGGATGGGGGCCCCTAATCAGCCCCAGCATTTT
CASSLGRMGAPNQPQHF
>TRBJ2-7|many|TRBV6-1|-
TGTGCCAGCAGATCACCAGGGTACTACGAGCAGTACTTC
CASRSPGYYEQYF
>TRBJ2-1|-|TRBV6-5|TRBD1
TGTGCCAGCAGTTCGCTCCGGGACAGGGGGTGCAATGAGCAGTTCTTC
CASSSLRDRGCNEQFF
>TRBJ1-4|many|TRBV12-3/TRBV12-4|-
TGTGCCAGCAGGGGACGGAGGGATAATGAAAAACTGTTTTTT
CASRGRRDNEKLFF
>TRBJ1-2|few|TRBV28|-
TGTGCCAGCAGTTTTAAGGCCTGTGGCTACACCTTC
CASSFKACGYTF
>TRBJ2-5|many|TRBV7-2|-
TGTGCCAGCAGCTTAATGCAGGCCAAGTACCAAGAGACCCAGTACTTC
CASSLMQAKYQETQYF
>TRBJ1-3|many|TRBV7-2|-
TGTGCCAGCAGCGACAGCATAGGATCTGGAAACACCATATATTTT
CASSDSIGSGNTIYF
>TRBJ1-5|many|TRBV27|TRBD1
TGTGCCAGCAGCCCATACGGACAGGGTGGCAATCAGCCCCAGCATTTT
CASSPYGQGGNQPQHF
>TRBJ1-5|many|TRBV6-2/TRBV6-3|-
TGTGCCAGCAGTGAAGTTCCCGGACCTCACGTCAATCAGCCCCAGCGTTTT
CASSEVPGPHVNQPQRF
>TRBJ2-7|many|TRBV12-3/TRBV12-4|TRBD2
TGTGCCAGCAGTTTCGCAACGGGACTAGCGGGGGACTACGAGCAGTACTTC
CASSFATGLAGDYEQYF
>TRBJ1-2|many|TRBV2|TRBD1
TGTGCCAGCAGTGGAGGCAGGGGGAATGGCTACACCTTC
CASSGGRGNGYTF
>TRBJ2-1|many|TRBV29-1|-
TGCAGCGTGAGAGACCGAGGGGTTTACAATGAGCAGTTCTTC
CSVRDRGVYNEQFF
>TRBJ2-2|many|TRBV12-3/TRBV12-4|TRBD2
TGTGCCAGCAGTTTAGTTTCTAGCGGGACGACCGGGGAGCTGTTTTTT
CASSLVSSGTTGELFF
>TRBJ1-1|many|TRBV9|-
TGTGCCAGCAGCGTACTCGACACTGAAGCTTTCTTT
CASSVLDTEAFF
>TRBJ2-3|few|TRBV3-1|-
TGTGCCAGCAGCCAAGTCCTAACGATGGGCCTCCCCACAGATACGCAGTATTTT
CASSQVLTMGLPTDTQYF
>TRBJ1-4|-|TRBV20-1|-
TGCAGTGCTAGAACTCGGGCTAATGAAAAACTGTTTTTT
CSARTRANEKLFF
>TRBJ1-5|-|TRBV20-1|-
TGCAGTGCTAGAGCCGGGGCGGTTTCTCAGCCCCAGCATTTT
CSARAGAVSQPQHF
>TRBJ2-1|-|TRBV6-1|TRBD2
TGTGCCAGCAATCCAAGCGGGGCCGGGCGTATTGAGCAGTTCTTC
CASNPSGAGRIEQFF
>TRBJ1-4|many|TRBV12-5|-
TGTGCTAGTGGTTTGGTAAGGGGTTATCAACCAACCGTGACTTCCAATGAAAAACTGTTTTTT
CASGLVRGYQPTVTSNEKLFF
>TRBJ2-5|-|TRBV7-9|-
TGTGCCAGCAGCTTAATGTCCTCCGAGAGAGCCCAGTACTTC
CASSLMSSERAQYF
>TRBJ1-2|few|TRBV19|-
TGTGCCAGTAGTAAGGAGACTAACTATGGCTACACCTTC
CASSKETNYGYTF
>TRBJ2-7|many|TRBV28|TRBD2
TGTGCCAGCATCTCCGGGGGAGGGGAAGCCTACGAGCAGTACTTC
CASISGGGEAYEQYF
>TRBJ1-2|-|TRBV10-3|TRBD1
TGTGCCATCAGTGCGGGCAGGGGGCGCGGCTACACCTTC
CAISAGRGRGYTF
>TRBJ2-2|many|TRBV11-2|-
TGTGCCAGCAGCTTAGATCGAACCGGGGAGCTGTTTTTT
CASSLDRTGELFF
>TRBJ2-1|few|TRBV29-1|TRBD2
TGCAGCGTTGGACTAGCGGAAGAATACAATGAGCAGTTCTTC
CSVGLAEEYNEQFF
>TRBJ2-3|many|TRBV5-1|TRBD2
TGCGCCAGCAGCTCCGCTAGCGGGAGGTACCCTAGCACAGATACGCAGTATTTT
CASSSASGRYPSTDTQYF
>TRBJ1-5|few|TRBV4-1|-
TGCGCCAGCAGCCAAGAGTATACAGGTCTCAATCAGCCCCAGCATTTT
CASSQEYTGLNQPQHF
>TRBJ2-7|-|TRBV7-9|TRBD2
TGTGCCAGCAGCCCTAGCGGGGGGTTTGCCTACGAGCAGTACTTC
CASSPSGGFAYEQYF
>TRBJ1-3|-|TRBV10-3|-
TGTGCCATCAGTGATTTCGGGAGCTCTGGAAACACCATATATTTT
CAISDFGSSGNTIYF
>TRBJ1-2|-|TRBV10-3|-
TGTGCCATCAGTCTTTCGGACAGTAACTATGGCTACACCTTC
CAISLSDSNYGYTF
>TRBJ2-7|many|TRBV5-4|-
TGTGCCAGCAGCCCTATGCCGGTAGGCGACGAGCAGTACTTC
CASSPMPVGDEQYF